This T cell receptor beta chain is drawn from a study of cytomegalovirus exposure and HLA in healthy donors. The overall study: A data release that came early held approximately 85 million unique TCRs from HLA-typed donors.

Study-level results: In a later analysis, an Asian-associated ancestry cluster reportedly showed fewer N-insertions than the approximately 640-donor mean. TCR beta chains numbering more than 150 were designated cytomegalovirus-associated. Later analysis identified a missense DCLRE1C variant that was linked to TCR beta V- and J-gene trimming.

As for this clone: Its antigen is still unknown.

J gave up 2 bases and V 3 bases, and 3 bases lay outside the gene matches. The CDR3 loop spans 14 amino acids. Germline V gives CDR1 LNHDA, CDR2 SQIVND (reference sequence). Use of 60 Vbeta and 13 Jbeta primers characterized the PCR. The method was immunoSEQ multiplex PCR; TCRdb's version includes in-frame clones alone and lacks a portion of them. The table has about 160,000 clones, about 80% seen once. The chain combines TRBV19 with TRBJ2-7; 8 nucleotides line up with TRBD1. Sequencing was done on a sample of PBMCs. The sequence was collected from a woman aged 40 to 50 in good health and CMV-seronegative. CDR3: CASSIQGATYEQYF. The CDR3 DNA reads TGTGCCAGTAGTATTCAGGGGGCAACCTACGAGCAGTACTTC.